The rows below give T cell receptor beta chains drawn from one sample of a study of technical replicates of blood from several donors. Sequencing used immunoSEQ multiplex PCR; TCRdb keeps in-frame clones, though not all of them. The profile covers about 56,000 clones, with 90% to 95% appearing a single time and 3.1% taken by the ten largest. Sequences were obtained from PBMCs. These receptors came from a human donor in good health. Some clones in this sample may be carry-over from other donors' samples. Each CDR3 is given with its conserved first and last residue. The listing skips clone size in some rows; elsewhere it reads once, few, many or a size class.

length	V	J	size	CDR3
16	TRBV4-2	TRBJ2-7	NA	CASSQVFGLVSHEQYF
15	TRBV21-1	TRBJ1-2	NA	CASSKRDILYYGYTF
17	TRBV5-4	TRBJ2-3	NA	CASSLVVTSGRADTQYF
15	TRBV4-1	TRBJ2-3	NA	CASSATEPSTDTQYF
13	TRBV5-6	TRBJ1-1	NA	CASSAGGNTEAFF
14	TRBV4-1	TRBJ1-4	NA	CASSQGGTNEKLFF
16	TRBV30	TRBJ2-1	once	CAWSVGLAGGYNEQFF
16	TRBV11-3	TRBJ2-3	NA	CASSLGLAGRTDTQYF
14	TRBV6-5	TRBJ1-2	NA	CASSYSGQYHGYTF
13	TRBV7-2	TRBJ2-3	NA	CASGREGADTQYF
15	TRBV6-4	TRBJ2-3	NA	CASSPNPSDPDTQYF
14	TRBV9	TRBJ2-7	once	CASSVSPDPYEQYF
11	TRBV7-9	TRBJ2-2	NA	CASSLIWELFF
14	TRBV6-5	TRBJ2-7	once	CASSTDRRSYEQYF
11	TRBV2	TRBJ2-2	NA	CASKLAGELFF
15	TRBV9	TRBJ2-2	NA	CASSAIGVNTGELFF
16	TRBV19	TRBJ2-2	NA	CATGLAGIANTGELFF
16	TRBV5-1	TRBJ1-2	NA	CASSLVQGRANYGYTF
14	TRBV6-5	TRBJ1-1	NA	CASRWDRRYTEAFF
14	TRBV5-1	TRBJ2-7	once	CASNGLAGAYEQYF
11	TRBV10-3	TRBJ2-1	NA	CAIGSENEQFF
14	TRBV27	TRBJ1-1	NA	CASSLAGGLAEAFF
16	TRBV19	TRBJ2-1	once	CASSYVRTRRHNEQFF
15	TRBV25-1	TRBJ1-2	NA	CASSAGRGRTYGYTF
13	TRBV9	TRBJ2-1	few	CASAGQGDNEQFF
15	TRBV18	TRBJ1-2	NA	CASSLDQRANYGYTF
15	TRBV7-2	TRBJ2-1	NA	CASSWGDRLGNEQFF
13	TRBV6-1	TRBJ1-1	NA	CASSARVNTEAFF
15	TRBV4-3	TRBJ2-7	NA	CASSQDRGRFYEQYF
14	TRBV30	TRBJ2-1	NA	CAWGHGGSYNEQFF
16	TRBV9	TRBJ2-3	NA	CASSVRDRPGDDTQYF
16	TRBV7-9	TRBJ2-1	NA	CASSLSTSVTYNEQFF
15	TRBV27	TRBJ2-1	NA	CASSLNSGARYEQFF
15	TRBV2	TRBJ2-7	NA	CASARQGARGGEQYF
14	TRBV30	TRBJ2-7	NA	CAWSRGLGSYEQYF
14	TRBV27	TRBJ2-7	NA	CASSEWGGAYEQYF
13	TRBV4-2	TRBJ2-7	NA	CASSPTEFYEQYF
16	TRBV4-3	TRBJ2-1	NA	CASSQARLAGGGEQFF
12	TRBV18	TRBJ1-2	NA	CASSPIPYGYTF
13	TRBV6-4	TRBJ2-1	NA	CASSAGEWNEQFF
16	TRBV7-9	TRBJ2-5	NA	CASSLAWDSLGETQYF
16	TRBV7-9	TRBJ2-6	NA	CASSALEGSGANVLTF
15	TRBV7-9	TRBJ1-2	NA	CASSPSRREPYGYTF
12	TRBV7-2	TRBJ1-1	NA	CASSFSGNEAFF
13	TRBV4-3	TRBJ2-1	NA	CASSQAAGLGQFF
12	TRBV2	TRBJ1-2	NA	CASSGTGSGYTF
16	TRBV7-8	TRBJ2-1	NA	CASSRGSREWDNEQFF
15	TRBV5-6	TRBJ1-1	once	CASRTGYLPNTEAFF